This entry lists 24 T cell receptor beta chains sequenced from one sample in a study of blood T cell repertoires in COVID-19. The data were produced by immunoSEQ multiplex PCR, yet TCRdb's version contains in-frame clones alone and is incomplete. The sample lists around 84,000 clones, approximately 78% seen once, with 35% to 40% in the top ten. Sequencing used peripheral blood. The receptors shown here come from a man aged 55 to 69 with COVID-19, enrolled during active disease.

CDR3 loop: CASSPRGFNEQFF. The CDR3 coding sequence is TGTGCCAGCAGCCCCAGGGGTTTCAATGAGCAGTTCTTC. The rearrangement uses TRBV3-1 (or the pseudogene TRBV3-2) and TRBJ2-1; D is possibly TRBD1 (6 bases). Germline values: CDR1 LGHDT, CDR2 YNNKEL (reference sequence). There are 13 residues in the CDR3. The V end lost 4 bases, the J end lost 6 bases, and 10 bases lay between the germline ends.

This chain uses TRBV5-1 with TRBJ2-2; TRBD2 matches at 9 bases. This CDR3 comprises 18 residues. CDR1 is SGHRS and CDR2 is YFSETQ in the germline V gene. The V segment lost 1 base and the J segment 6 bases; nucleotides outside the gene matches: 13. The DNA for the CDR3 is TGCGCCAGCAGCTTGAGGGCTAGCGGGGAGACAAGGGCCGGGGAGCTGTTTTTT. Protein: CASSLRASGETRAGELFF.

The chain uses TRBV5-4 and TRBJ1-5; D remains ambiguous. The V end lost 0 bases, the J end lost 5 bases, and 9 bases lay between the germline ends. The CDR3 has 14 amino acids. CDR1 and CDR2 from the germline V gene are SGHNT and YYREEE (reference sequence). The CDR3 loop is CASSLDREDQPQHF. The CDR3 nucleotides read TGTGCCAGCAGCTTGGATCGAGAAGATCAGCCCCAGCATTTT.

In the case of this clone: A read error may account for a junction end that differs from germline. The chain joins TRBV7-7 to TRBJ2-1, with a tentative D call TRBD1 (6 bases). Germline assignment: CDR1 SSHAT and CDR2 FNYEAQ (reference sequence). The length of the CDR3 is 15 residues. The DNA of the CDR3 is TGTGCTAGCAGTGTTTTTTCTACAGGGATGGATGAGCAGTTCTTC. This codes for CASSVFSTGMDEQFF.

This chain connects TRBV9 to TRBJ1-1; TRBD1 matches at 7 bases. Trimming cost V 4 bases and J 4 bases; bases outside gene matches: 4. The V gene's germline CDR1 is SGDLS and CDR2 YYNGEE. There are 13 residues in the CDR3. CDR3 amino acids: CASSYGTATEAFF. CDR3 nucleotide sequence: TGTGCCAGCAGCTATGGGACAGCCACTGAAGCTTTCTTT.

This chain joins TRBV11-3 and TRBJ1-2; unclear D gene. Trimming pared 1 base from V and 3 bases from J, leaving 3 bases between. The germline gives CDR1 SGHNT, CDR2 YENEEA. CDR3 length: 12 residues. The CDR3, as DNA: TGTGCCAGCAGCTTAGCGGACTATGGCTACACCTTC. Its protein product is CASSLADYGYTF.

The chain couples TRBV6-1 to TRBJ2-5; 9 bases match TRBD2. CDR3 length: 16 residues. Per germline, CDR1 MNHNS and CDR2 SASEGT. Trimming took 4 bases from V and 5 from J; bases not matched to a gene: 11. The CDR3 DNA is TGTGCCAGCAGTGCCGATGCGGGGGGGTTGAGGGAGACCCAGTACTTC. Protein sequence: CASSADAGGLRETQYF.

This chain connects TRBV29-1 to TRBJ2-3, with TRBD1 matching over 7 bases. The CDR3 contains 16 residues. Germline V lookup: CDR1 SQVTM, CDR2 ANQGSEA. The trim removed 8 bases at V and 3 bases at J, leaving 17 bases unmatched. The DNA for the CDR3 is TGCAGCTTCTACTATGCGACAGGGAAATGGACAGATACGCAGTATTTT. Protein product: CSFYYATGKWTDTQYF.

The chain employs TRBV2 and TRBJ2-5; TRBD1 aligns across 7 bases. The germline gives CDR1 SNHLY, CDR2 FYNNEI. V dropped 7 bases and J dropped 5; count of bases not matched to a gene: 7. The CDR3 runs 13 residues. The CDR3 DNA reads TGTGCCAGCAACGACAGGGAGTTTGAGACCCAGTACTTC. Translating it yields CASNDREFETQYF.

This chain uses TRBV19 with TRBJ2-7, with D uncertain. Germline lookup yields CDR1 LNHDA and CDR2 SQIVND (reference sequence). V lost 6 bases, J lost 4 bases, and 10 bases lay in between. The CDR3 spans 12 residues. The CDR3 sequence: CASSRGVYEQYF. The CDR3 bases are TGTGCCAGTAGCCGAGGAGTTTACGAGCAGTACTTC.

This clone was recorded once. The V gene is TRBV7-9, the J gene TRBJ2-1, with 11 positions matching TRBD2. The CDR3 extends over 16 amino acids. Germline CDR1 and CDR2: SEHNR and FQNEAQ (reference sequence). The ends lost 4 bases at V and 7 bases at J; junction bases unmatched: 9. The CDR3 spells CASSSAASGRRNEQFF. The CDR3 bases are TGTGCCAGCAGCTCCGCGGCTAGCGGGAGGCGGAATGAGCAGTTCTTC.

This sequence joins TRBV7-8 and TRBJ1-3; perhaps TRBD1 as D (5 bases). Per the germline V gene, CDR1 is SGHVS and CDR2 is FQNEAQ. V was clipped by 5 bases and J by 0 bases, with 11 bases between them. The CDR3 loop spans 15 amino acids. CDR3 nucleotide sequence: TGTGCCAGCAGCGGGGGGGGTTCCTCTGGAAACACCATATATTTT. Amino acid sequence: CASSGGGSSGNTIYF.

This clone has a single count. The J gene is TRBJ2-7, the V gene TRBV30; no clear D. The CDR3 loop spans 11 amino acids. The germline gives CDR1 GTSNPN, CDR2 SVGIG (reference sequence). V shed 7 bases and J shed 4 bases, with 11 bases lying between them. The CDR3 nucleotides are TGTGCCTTCACGGCGGTTTACGAGCAGTACTTC. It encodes CAFTAVYEQYF.

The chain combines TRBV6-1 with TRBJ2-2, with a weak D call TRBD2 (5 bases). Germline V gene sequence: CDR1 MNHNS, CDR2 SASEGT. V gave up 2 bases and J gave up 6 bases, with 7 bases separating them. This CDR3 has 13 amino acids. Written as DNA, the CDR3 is TGTGCCAGCAGTGAATCCGGGGCCGGGGAGCTGTTTTTT. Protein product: CASSESGAGELFF.

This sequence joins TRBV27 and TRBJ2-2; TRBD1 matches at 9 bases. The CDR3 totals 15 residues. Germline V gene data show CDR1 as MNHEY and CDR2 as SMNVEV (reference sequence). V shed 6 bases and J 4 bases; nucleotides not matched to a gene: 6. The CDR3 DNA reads TGTGCCAGCAGCTCCACGACAGGGGGCACCGGGGAGCTGTTTTTT. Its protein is CASSSTTGGTGELFF.

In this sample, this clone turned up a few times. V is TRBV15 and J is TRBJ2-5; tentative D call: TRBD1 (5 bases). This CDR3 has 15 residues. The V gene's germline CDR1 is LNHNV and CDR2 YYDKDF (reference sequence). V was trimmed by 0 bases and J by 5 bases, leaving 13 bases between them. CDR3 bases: TGTGCCACCAGCAGAGATATAGGGGCGGCGGAGACCCAGTACTTC. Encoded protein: CATSRDIGAAETQYF.

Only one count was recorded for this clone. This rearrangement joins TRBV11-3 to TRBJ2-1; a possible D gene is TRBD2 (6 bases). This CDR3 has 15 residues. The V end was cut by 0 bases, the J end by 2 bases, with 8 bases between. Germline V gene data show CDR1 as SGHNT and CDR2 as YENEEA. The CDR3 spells CASSLEGGAYNEQFF. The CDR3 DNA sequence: TGTGCCAGCAGCTTAGAAGGCGGGGCCTACAATGAGCAGTTCTTC.

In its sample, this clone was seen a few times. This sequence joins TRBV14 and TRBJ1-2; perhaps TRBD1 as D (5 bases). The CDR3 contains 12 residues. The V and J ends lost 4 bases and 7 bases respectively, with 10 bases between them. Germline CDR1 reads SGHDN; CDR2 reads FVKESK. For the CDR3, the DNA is TGTGCCAGCAGCCGGAGGGGCGGTGGCTACACCTTC. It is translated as CASSRRGGGYTF.

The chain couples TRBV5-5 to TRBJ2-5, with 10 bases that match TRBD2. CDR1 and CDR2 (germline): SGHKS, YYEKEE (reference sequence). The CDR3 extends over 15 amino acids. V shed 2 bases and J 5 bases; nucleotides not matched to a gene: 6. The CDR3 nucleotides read TGTGCCAGCAGCTTCTTAGCGGGAGGCCGGGAGACCCAGTACTTC. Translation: CASSFLAGGRETQYF.

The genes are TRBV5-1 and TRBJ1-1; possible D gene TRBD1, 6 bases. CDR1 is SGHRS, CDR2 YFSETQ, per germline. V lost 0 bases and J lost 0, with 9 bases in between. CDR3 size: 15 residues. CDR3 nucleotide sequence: TGCGCCAGCAGCTTGGGGGGGACAATGAACACTGAAGCTTTCTTT. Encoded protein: CASSLGGTMNTEAFF.

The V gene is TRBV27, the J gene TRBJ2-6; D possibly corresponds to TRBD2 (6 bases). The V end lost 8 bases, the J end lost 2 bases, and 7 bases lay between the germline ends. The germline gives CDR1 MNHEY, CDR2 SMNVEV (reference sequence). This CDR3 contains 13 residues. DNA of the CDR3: TGTGCCAGCTGGAGGGCTGGGGCCAACGTCCTGACTTTC. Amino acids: CASWRAGANVLTF.

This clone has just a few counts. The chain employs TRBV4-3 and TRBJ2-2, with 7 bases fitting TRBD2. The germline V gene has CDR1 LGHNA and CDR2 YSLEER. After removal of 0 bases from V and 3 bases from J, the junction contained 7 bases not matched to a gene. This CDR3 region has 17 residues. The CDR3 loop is CASSQDWLAEHTGELFF. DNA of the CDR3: TGCGCCAGCAGCCAAGACTGGCTAGCGGAGCACACCGGGGAGCTGTTTTTT.

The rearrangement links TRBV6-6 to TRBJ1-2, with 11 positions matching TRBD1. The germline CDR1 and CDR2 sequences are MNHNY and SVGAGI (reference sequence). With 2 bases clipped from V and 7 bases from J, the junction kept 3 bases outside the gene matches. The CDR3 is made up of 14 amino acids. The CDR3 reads CASSYGTGGGGYTF. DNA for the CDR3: TGTGCCAGCAGTTACGGGACAGGGGGTGGTGGCTACACCTTC.

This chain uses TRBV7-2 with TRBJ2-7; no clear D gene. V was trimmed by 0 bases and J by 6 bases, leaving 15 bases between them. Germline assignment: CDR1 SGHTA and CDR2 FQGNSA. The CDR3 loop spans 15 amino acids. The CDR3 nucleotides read TGTGCCAGCAGCTTAGCTGGCCCTCCACGCGGCGAGCAGTACTTC. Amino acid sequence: CASSLAGPPRGEQYF.